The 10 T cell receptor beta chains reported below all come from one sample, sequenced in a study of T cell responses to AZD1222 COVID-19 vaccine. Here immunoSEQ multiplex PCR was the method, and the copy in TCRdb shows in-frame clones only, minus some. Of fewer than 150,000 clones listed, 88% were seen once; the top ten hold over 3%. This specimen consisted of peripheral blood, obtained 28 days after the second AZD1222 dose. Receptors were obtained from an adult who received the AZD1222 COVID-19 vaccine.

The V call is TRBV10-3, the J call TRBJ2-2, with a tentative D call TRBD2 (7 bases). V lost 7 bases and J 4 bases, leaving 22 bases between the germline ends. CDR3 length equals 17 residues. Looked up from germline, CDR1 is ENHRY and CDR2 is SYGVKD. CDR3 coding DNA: TGTGCCATCATGGAGCGTCGAGGGGAGGGGGGCACCGGGGAGCTGTTTTTT. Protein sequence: CAIMERRGEGGTGELFF.

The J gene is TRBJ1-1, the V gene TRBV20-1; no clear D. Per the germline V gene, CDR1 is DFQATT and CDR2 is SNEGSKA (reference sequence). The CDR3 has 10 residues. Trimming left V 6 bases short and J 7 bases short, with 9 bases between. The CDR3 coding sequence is TGCAGTGCGTATCCCGTTGAAGCTTTCTTT. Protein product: CSAYPVEAFF.

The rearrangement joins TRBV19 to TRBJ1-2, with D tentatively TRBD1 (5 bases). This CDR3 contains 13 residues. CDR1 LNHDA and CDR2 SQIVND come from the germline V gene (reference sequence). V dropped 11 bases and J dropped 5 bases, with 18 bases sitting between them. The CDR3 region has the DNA TGTGCCTCTGAATCGGGGAGGGGTTATGGCTACACCTTC. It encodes CASESGRGYGYTF.

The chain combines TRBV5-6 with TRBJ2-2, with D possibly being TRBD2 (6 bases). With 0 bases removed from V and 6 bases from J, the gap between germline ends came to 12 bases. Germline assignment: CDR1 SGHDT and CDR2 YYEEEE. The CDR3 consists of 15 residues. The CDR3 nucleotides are TGTGCCAGCAGCTTGGCCACTTGGGGGGCCGGGGAGCTGTTTTTT. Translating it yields CASSLATWGAGELFF.

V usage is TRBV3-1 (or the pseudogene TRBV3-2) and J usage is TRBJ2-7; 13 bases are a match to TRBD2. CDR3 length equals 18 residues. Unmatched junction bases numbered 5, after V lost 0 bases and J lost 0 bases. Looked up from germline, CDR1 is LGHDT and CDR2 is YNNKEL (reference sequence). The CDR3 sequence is CASSQDALAGGDSYEQYF. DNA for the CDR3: TGTGCCAGCAGCCAAGATGCACTAGCGGGAGGGGACTCCTACGAGCAGTACTTC.

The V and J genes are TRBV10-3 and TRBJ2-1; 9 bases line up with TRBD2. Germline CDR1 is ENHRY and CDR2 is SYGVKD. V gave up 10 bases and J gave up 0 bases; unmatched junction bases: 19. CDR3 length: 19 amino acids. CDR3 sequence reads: CATAPYLRTSANSYNEQFF. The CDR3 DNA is TGTGCCACCGCGCCTTACCTACGGACTAGCGCTAACTCCTACAATGAGCAGTTCTTC.

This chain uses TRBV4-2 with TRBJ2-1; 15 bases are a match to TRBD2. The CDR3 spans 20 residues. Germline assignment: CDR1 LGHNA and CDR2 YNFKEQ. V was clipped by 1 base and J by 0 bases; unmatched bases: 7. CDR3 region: CASSQAGTSGGTSSYNEQFF. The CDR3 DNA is TGTGCCAGCAGCCAAGCCGGGACTAGCGGGGGGACAAGCTCCTACAATGAGCAGTTCTTC.

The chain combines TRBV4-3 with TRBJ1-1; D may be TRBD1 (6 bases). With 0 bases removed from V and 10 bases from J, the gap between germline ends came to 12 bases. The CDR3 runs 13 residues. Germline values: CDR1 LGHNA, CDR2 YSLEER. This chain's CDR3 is CASSQEGANIAFF. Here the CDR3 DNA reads TGCGCCAGCAGCCAAGAGGGGGCTAACATAGCTTTCTTT.

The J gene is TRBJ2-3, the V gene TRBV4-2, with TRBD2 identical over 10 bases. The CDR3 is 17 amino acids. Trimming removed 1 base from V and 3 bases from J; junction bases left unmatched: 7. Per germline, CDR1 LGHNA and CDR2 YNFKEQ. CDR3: CASSQVLAGEHTDTQYF. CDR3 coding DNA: TGTGCCAGCAGCCAAGTGCTAGCGGGGGAACATACAGATACGCAGTATTTT.

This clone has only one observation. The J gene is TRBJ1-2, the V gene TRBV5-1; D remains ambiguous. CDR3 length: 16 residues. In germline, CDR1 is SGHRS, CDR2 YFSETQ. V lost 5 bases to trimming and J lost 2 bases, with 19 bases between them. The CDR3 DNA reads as TGCGCCAGCAGTGCGAGGTCTCAATTAGTCAACTATGGCTACACCTTC. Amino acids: CASSARSQLVNYGYTF. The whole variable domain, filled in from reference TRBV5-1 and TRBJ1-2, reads KAGVTQTPRYLIKTRGQQVTLSCSPISGHRSVSWYQQTPGQGLQFLFEYFSETQRNKGNFPGRFSGRQFSNSRSEMNVSTLELGDSALYLCASSARSQLVNYGYTFGSGTRLTVV.